This T cell receptor beta chain was found in a study of T cells after yellow fever vaccination. The wider study: When fractions had low cell numbers, they were prepared with SMART-Seq v4 Ultra Low Input. Study-wide results and limits: Clonotype sharing between CD4 and CD8 compartments was small.

Conversion of TCR transcripts into cDNA relied on 5'RACE template switching, which added a universal primer site and UMIs. TCRdb processed the 5' RACE reads anew with MiXCR; each CDR3 protein has one entry. This table holds nearly 350,000 distinct CDR3 sequences, 7% to 10% found once. The length of the CDR3 is 14 residues. V was trimmed by 5 bases and J by 0 bases, leaving 10 bases between them. A word on this clonotype: Its antigen is not known.

The source was PBMCs, collected about 41 days after the first yellow fever vaccination. V gene TRBV12-3 or TRBV12-4 combines with J gene TRBJ1-1; possible D gene TRBD1, 6 bases. The origin of this receptor is a young man who received the YFV17D yellow fever vaccine. The chain's CDR3 is CASSGGAVNTEAFF. CDR3 DNA: TGTGCCAGCAGTGGGGGGGCGGTGAACACTGAAGCTTTCTTT.